The subject of this entry is one T cell receptor beta chain. The V segment lost 6 bases and the J segment 7 bases; nucleotides outside the gene matches: 9. CDR1 is SNHLY and CDR2 is FYNNEI in the germline V gene. The CDR3 has 17 residues. RNA transcripts were the template for amplifying TCR beta CDR3 regions. The HTBI set primed first-round TCR CDR3 RT-PCR. One entry per CDR3 protein, called by TCRdb with MiXCR from the multiplex PCR reads. Of approximately 640,000 distinct CDR3 sequences in the sample, 16% were seen once. These data originate in a study of T cells in Graves' hyperthyroidism and ophthalmopathy. Graves' hyperthyroidism was deemed stable absent ophthalmopathy progression within 18 months. Hyperthyroidism, newly diagnosed and lasting under 2 months, affected patients aged 18 to 65. Investigators excluded patients with uncontrolled infection, other autoimmune disease, pregnancy or lactation. PBMCs were derived from approximately 10 ml fresh peripheral blood.

The sequence came from a woman in her thirties with Graves' hyperthyroidism. V and J are TRBV2 and TRBJ2-1; 16 nucleotides align to TRBD2. Sequenced sample: blood. The CDR3 loop is CASRLGLAGGAGNEQFF. DNA for the CDR3: TGTGCCAGCAGGCTGGGACTAGCGGGAGGGGCGGGGAATGAGCAGTTCTTC.